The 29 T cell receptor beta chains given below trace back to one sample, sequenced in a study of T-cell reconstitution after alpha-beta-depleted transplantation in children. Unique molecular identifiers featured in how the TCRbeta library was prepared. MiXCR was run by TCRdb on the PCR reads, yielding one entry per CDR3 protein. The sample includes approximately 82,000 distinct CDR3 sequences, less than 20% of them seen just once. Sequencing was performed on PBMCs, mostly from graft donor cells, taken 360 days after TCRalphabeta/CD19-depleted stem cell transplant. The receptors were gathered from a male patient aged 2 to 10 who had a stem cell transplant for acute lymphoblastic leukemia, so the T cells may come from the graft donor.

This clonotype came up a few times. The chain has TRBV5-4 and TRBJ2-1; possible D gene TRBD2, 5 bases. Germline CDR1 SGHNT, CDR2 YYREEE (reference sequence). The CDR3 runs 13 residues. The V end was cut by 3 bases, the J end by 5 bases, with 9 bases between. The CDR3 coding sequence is TGTGCCAGCAGCTACCGGGGTCACAATGAGCAGTTCTTC. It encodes CASSYRGHNEQFF.

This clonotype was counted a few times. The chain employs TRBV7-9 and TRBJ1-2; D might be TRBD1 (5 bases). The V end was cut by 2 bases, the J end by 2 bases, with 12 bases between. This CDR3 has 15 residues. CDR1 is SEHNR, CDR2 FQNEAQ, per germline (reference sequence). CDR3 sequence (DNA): TGTGCCAGCAGCTTACGGGGGGAAAAGAACTATGGCTACACCTTC. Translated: CASSLRGEKNYGYTF.

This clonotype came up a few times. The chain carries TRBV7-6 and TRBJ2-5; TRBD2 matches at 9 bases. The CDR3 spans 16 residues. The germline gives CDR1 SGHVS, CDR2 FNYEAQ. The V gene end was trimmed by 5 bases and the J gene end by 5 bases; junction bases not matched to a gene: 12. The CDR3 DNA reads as TGTGCCAGCAGCAGGACTAGCGTCAGACTGGTGGAGACCCAGTACTTC. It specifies CASSRTSVRLVETQYF.

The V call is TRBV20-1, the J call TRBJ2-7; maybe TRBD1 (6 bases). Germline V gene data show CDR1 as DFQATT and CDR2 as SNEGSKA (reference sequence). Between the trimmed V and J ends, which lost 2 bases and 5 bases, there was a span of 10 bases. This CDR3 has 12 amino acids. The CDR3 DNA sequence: TGCAGTGCTAGAAAGGCAGGGGACGAGCAGTACTTC. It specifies CSARKAGDEQYF.

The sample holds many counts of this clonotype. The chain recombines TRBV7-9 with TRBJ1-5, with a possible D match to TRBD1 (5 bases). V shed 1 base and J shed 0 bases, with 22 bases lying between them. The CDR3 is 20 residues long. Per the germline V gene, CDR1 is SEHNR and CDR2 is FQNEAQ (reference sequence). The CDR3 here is CASSLGKPGPHSGSNQPQHF. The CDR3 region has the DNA TGTGCCAGCAGCTTAGGGAAACCGGGACCCCACAGCGGTAGCAATCAGCCCCAGCATTTT.

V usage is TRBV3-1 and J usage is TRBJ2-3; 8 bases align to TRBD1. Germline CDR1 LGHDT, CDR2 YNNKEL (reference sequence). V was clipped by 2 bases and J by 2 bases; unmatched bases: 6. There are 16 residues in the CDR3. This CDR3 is CASSQTGTGYTDTQYF. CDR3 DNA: TGTGCCAGCAGCCAAACCGGGACAGGATACACAGATACGCAGTATTTT.

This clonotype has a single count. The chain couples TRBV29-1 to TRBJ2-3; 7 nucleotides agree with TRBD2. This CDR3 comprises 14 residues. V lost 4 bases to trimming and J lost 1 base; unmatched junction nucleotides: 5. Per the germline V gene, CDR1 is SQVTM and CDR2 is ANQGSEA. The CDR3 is CSVGSSGGTDTQYF. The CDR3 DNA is TGCAGCGTTGGTTCGAGCGGGGGCACAGATACGCAGTATTTT.

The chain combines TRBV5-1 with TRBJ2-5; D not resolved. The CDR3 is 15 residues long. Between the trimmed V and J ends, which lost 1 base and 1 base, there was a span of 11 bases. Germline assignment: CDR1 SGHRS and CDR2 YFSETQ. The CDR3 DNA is TGCGCCAGCAGCTTGCAAGTGAGTGCCCAAGAGACCCAGTACTTC. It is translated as CASSLQVSAQETQYF.

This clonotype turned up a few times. The CDR3 sequence: CASRRLAGVTGELFF. As DNA, the CDR3 is TGTGCCAGCAGAAGACTAGCGGGAGTCACCGGGGAGCTGTTTTTT. The chain employs TRBV6-1 and TRBJ2-2; TRBD2 matches at 12 bases. CDR3 length equals 15 residues. The junction had 3 bases not matched to a gene; V was cut back by 6 bases and J by 4 bases. Germline V gives CDR1 MNHNS, CDR2 SASEGT.

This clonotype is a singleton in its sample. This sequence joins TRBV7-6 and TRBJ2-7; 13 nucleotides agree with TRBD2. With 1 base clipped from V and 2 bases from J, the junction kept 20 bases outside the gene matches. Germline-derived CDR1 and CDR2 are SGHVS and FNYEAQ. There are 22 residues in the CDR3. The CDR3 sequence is CASSLGILGLAGRDPRAYEQYF. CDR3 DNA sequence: TGTGCCAGCAGCTTAGGTATTCTGGGACTAGCGGGACGAGACCCCAGGGCCTACGAGCAGTACTTC.

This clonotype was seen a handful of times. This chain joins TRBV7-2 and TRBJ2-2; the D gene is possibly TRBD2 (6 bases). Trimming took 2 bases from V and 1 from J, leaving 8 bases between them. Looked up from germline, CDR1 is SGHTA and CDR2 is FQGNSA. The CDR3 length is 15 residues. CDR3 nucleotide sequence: TGTGCCAGCAGCTTATACGGGAGGAACACCGGGGAGCTGTTTTTT. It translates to CASSLYGRNTGELFF. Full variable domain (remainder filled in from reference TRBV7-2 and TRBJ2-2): GAGVSQSPSNKVTEKGKDVELRCDPISGHTALYWYRQSLGQGLEFLIYFQGNSAPDKSGLPSDRFSAERTGGSVSTLTIQRTQQEDSAVYLCASSLYGRNTGELFFGEGSRLTVL.

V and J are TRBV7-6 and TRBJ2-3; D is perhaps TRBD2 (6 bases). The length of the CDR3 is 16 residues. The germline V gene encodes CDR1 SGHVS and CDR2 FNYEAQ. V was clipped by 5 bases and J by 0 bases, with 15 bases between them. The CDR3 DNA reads TGTGCCAGCAGCATCTCAACTAGCCCAAGCACAGATACGCAGTATTTT. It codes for CASSISTSPSTDTQYF.

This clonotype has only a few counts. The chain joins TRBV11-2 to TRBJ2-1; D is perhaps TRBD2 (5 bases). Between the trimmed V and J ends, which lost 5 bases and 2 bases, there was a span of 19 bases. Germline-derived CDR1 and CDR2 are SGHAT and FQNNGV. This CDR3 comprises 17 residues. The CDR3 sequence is CASSTPWGGRPYNEQFF. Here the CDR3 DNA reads TGTGCCAGCAGCACCCCATGGGGTGGGAGACCCTACAATGAGCAGTTCTTC.

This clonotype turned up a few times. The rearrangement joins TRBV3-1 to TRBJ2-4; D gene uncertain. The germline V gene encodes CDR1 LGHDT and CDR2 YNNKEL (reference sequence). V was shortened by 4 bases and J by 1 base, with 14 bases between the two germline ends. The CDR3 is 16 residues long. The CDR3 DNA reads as TGTGCCAGCAGCCGGTTTGGCGATTCGGCCAAAAACATTCAGTACTTC. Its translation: CASSRFGDSAKNIQYF. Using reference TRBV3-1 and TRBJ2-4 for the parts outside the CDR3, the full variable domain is DTAVSQTPKYLVTQMGNDKSIKCEQNLGHDTMYWYKQDSKKFLKIMFSYNNKELIINETVPNRFSPKSPDKAHLNLHINSLELGDSAVYFCASSRFGDSAKNIQYFGAGTRLSVL.

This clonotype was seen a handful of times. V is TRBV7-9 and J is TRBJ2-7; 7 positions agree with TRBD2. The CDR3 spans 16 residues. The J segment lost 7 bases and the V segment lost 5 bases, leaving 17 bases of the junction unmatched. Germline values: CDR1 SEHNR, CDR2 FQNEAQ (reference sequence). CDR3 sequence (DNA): TGTGCCAGCAGCCAACGGAGCGGGACGTCGGGCGAGGAGCAGTACTTC. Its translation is CASSQRSGTSGEEQYF.

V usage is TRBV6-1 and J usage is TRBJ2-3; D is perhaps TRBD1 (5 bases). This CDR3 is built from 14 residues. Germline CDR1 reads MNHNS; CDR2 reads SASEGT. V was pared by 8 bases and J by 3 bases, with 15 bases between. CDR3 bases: TGTGCCAGCCGGACAATTTCCAAAACAGATACGCAGTATTTT. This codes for CASRTISKTDTQYF.

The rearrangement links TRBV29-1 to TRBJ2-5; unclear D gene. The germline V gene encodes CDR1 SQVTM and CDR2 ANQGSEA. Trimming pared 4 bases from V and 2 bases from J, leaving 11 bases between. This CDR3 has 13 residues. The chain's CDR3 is CSVATNQQETQYF. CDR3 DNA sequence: TGCAGCGTTGCCACAAACCAACAAGAGACCCAGTACTTC.

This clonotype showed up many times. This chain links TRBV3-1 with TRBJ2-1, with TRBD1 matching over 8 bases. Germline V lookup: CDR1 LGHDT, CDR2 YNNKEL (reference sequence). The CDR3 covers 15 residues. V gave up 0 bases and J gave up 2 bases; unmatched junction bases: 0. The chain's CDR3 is CASSQDRGPYNEQFF. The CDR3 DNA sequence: TGTGCCAGCAGCCAAGACAGGGGGCCCTACAATGAGCAGTTCTTC.

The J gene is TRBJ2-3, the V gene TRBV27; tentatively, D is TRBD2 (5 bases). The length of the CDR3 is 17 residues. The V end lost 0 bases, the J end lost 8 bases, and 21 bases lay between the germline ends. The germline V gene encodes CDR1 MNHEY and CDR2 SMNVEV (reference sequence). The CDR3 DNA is TGTGCCAGCAGTTTATCCGTGCTTGCGGGCTCAATGGGTACGCAGTATTTT. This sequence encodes CASSLSVLAGSMGTQYF.

The CDR3 DNA reads as TGTGCCAGCAGCTTCTCCAAAAGGGGGGACAATGAGCAGTTCTTC. Translated, it gives CASSFSKRGDNEQFF. The chain employs TRBV5-4 and TRBJ2-1; the D gene could be TRBD1 or TRBD2 (6 bases each). CDR1 is SGHNT and CDR2 is YYREEE in the germline V gene (reference sequence). The V and J ends lost 2 bases and 5 bases respectively, with 14 bases between them. The CDR3 length is 15 residues.

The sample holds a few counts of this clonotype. The CDR3 DNA reads as TGTGCCAGCAGCTTAGCGCTAGGGAATGAGCAGTTCTTC. It translates to CASSLALGNEQFF. The rearrangement joins TRBV7-9 to TRBJ2-1; the D is unclear. CDR1 is SEHNR, CDR2 FQNEAQ, per germline (reference sequence). This CDR3 region has 13 residues. Trimming cost V 0 bases and J 7 bases, with 7 bases left between them.

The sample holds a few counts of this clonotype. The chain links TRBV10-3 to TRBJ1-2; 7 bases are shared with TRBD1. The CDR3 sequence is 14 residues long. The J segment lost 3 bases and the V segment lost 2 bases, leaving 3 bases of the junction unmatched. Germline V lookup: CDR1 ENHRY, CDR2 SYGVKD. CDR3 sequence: CAISETGQDYGYTF. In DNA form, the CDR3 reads TGTGCCATCAGTGAGACCGGACAGGACTATGGCTACACCTTC.

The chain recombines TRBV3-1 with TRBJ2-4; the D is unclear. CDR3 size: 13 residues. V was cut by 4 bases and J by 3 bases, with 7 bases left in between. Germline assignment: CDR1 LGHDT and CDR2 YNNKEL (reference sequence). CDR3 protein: CASSPLSKNIQYF. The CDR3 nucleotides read TGTGCCAGCAGCCCCCTCAGCAAAAACATTCAGTACTTC.

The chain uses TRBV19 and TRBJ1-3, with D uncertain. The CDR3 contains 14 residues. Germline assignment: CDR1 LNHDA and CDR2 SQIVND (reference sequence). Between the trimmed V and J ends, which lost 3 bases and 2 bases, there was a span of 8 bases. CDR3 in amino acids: CASSMGEAGNTIYF. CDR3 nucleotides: TGTGCCAGTAGTATGGGCGAGGCTGGAAACACCATATATTTT. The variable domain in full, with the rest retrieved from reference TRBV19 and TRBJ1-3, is DGGITQSPKYLFRKEGQNVTLSCEQNLNHDAMYWYRQDPGQGLRLIYYSQIVNDFQKGDIAEGYSVSREKKESFPLTVTSAQKNPTAFYLCASSMGEAGNTIYFGEGSWLTVV.

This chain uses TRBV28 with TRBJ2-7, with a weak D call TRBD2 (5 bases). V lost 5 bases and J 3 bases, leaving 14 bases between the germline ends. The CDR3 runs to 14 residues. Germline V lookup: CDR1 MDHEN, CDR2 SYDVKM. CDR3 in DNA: TGTGCCAGCAGTCCCATACTAGAATACTACGAGCAGTACTTC. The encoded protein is CASSPILEYYEQYF. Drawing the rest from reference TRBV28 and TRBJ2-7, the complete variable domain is DVKVTQSSRYLVKRTGEKVFLECVQDMDHENMFWYRQDPGLGLRLIYFSYDVKMKEKGDIPEGYSVSREKKERFSLILESASTNQTSMYLCASSPILEYYEQYFGPGTRLTVT.

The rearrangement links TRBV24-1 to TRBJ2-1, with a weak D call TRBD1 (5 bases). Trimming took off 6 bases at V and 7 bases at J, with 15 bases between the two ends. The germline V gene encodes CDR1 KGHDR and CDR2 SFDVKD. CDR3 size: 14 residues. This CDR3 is CATSPAGLGNEQFF. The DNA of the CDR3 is TGTGCCACCAGTCCGGCAGGGCTAGGAAATGAGCAGTTCTTC.

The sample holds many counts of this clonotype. DNA for the CDR3: TGTGCCATCAGTGAGAGTAACGGGGAAGCTTTCTTT. The encoded protein is CAISESNGEAFF. The chain couples TRBV10-3 to TRBJ1-1, with D uncertain. The CDR3 spans 12 residues. The germline V gene encodes CDR1 ENHRY and CDR2 SYGVKD. The V end was cut by 2 bases, the J end by 8 bases, with 9 bases between.

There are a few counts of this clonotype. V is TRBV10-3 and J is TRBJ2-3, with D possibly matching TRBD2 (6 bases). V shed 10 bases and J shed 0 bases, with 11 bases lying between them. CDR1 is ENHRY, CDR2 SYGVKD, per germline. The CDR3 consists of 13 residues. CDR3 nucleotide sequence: TGTGCCACTATAGCGGCCAGCACAGATACGCAGTATTTT. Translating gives CATIAASTDTQYF.

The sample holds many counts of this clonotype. CDR3 in amino acids: CASSQAGTSVSGANVLTF. In DNA, the CDR3 is TGCGCCAGCAGCCAAGCCGGGACAAGTGTCTCTGGGGCCAACGTCCTGACTTTC. This chain links TRBV4-1 with TRBJ2-6, with D maybe TRBD1 (6 bases). This CDR3 has 18 residues. CDR1 is MGHRA and CDR2 is YSYEKL in the germline V gene. Trimming shortened V by 1 base and J by 0 bases, and 13 bases separated the two germline ends.